A selection of T cell receptor beta chains follows, all from one sample in a study of blood T cell repertoires in COVID-19. The data were produced by immunoSEQ multiplex PCR, yet TCRdb's version contains in-frame clones alone and is incomplete. This table has roughly 180,000 clones, about 88% appearing once. Input material: peripheral blood. The receptor set was obtained from a woman in her thirties with active or convalescent COVID-19. Each CDR3 is given with its conserved first and last residue. A D gene is named only where the DNA matches it firmly. A row's size may be missing; if present it is once, few, many or a size class.

clone_size	v_call	d_call	j_call	cdr3_nt	cdr3_aa
.	TRBV4-1	.	TRBJ1-4	TGCGCCAGCAGCCCGCCCACTATAGGGGGTACTAATGAAAAACTGTTTTTT	CASSPPTIGGTNEKLFF
.	TRBV4-1	TRBD1	TRBJ1-5	TGCGCCAGCAGCCATCCGGGACAGGGATATCAGCCCCAGCATTTT	CASSHPGQGYQPQHF
.	TRBV7-9	TRBD2	TRBJ2-5	TGTGCCAGCAGCCCCCTGGATAGCGGGGGCCAAGAGACCCAGTACTTC	CASSPLDSGGQETQYF
.	TRBV29-1	TRBD2	TRBJ2-1	TGCAGCGTTGAGGATAGCGGGGGAAGTCTATACAATGAGCAGTTCTTC	CSVEDSGGSLYNEQFF
once	TRBV29-1	TRBD2	TRBJ2-2	TGCAGCGTGAAAAAGCGGGATAACACCGGGGAGCTGTTTTTT	CSVKKRDNTGELFF
.	TRBV10-3	TRBD2	TRBJ2-1	TGTGCCATCAGGGATGGGAAGCGGGAGGGCCCAAAGTTCTTC	CAIRDGKREGPKFF
.	TRBV19	.	TRBJ1-1	TGTGCCAGTAGTATGTTGACTAACACTGAAGCTTTCTTT	CASSMLTNTEAFF
.	TRBV6-5	TRBD1	TRBJ2-1	TGTGCCAGCATCAAGGCCAGGGGGTTGCATGAGCAGTTCTTC	CASIKARGLHEQFF
.	TRBV2	.	TRBJ2-7	TGTGCCAGCAGCGTTCAGGGGTCCCACTACGAGCAGTACTTC	CASSVQGSHYEQYF
.	TRBV3-1/TRBV3-2	TRBD1	TRBJ1-4	TGTGCCAGCAGCCAAGCCCTTAATGTGGGACAGGGTTTTGGAAAACTGTTTTTT	CASSQALNVGQGFGKLFF
few	TRBV6-6	TRBD1	TRBJ1-6	TGTGCCAGCCTGGACAGGGATAATTCACCCCTCCACTTT	CASLDRDNSPLHF
.	TRBV28	TRBD2	TRBJ2-1	TGTGCCAGCAGCCGGACTAGCGGGAGGGATGAGCAGTTCTTC	CASSRTSGRDEQFF
.	TRBV27	TRBD1	TRBJ2-3	TGTGCCAGCAGTTTATTCCGGGACAGGGGGCGAAGGGCAGATACGCAGTATTTT	CASSLFRDRGRRADTQYF
.	TRBV28	TRBD2	TRBJ2-1	TGTGCCAGCAGTTTGTACGGGACTAGCGGATACAATGAGCAGTTCTTC	CASSLYGTSGYNEQFF
once	TRBV28	.	TRBJ2-5	TGTGCCAGCAGTTTATCTACTGGCGGAGAGACCCAGTACTTC	CASSLSTGGETQYF
few	TRBV28	.	TRBJ1-2	TGTGCCAGCAGTCAGGATTGGTATGGCTACACCTTC	CASSQDWYGYTF
.	TRBV6-1	TRBD1	TRBJ1-3	TGTGCCAGCAGTGGGACGGGACAGGCGCACTCTGGAAACACCATATATTTT	CASSGTGQAHSGNTIYF
few	TRBV18	TRBD1	TRBJ1-5	TGTGCCAGCTCAGCTGGGACAGGGGTAGAGCAGCCCCAGCATTTT	CASSAGTGVEQPQHF
.	TRBV11-2	TRBD1	TRBJ2-7	TGTGCCAGCAGCTCACCGGGACAGGGACGGAGGGAGCAGTACTTC	CASSSPGQGRREQYF
.	TRBV10-1	.	TRBJ2-3	TGCGCCAGCAGTGCTGAGGTACCTAGCACAGATACGCAGTATTTT	CASSAEVPSTDTQYF
.	TRBV6-5	TRBD1	TRBJ2-1	TGTGCCAGCAGCAAAACCGGGACAGCAGTAAATGAGCAGTTCTTC	CASSKTGTAVNEQFF
.	TRBV19	TRBD1	TRBJ1-2	TGTGCCAGTAGTCTAGGGACAGGGTGGGATGGCTACACCTTC	CASSLGTGWDGYTF
.	TRBV7-9	.	TRBJ1-6	TGTGCCAGCAGCCCCGCGGGGACGTTGGCTTCACCCCTCCACTTT	CASSPAGTLASPLHF
.	TRBV3-1/TRBV3-2	TRBD1	TRBJ2-7	TGTGCCAGCAGCCCCCGGACAGGGGACTACGAGCAGTACTTC	CASSPRTGDYEQYF
.	TRBV30	.	TRBJ1-1	TGTGCCTGGAGTGTGAGGGTGGGAACTGAAGCTTTCTTT	CAWSVRVGTEAFF
.	TRBV27	TRBD1	TRBJ2-5	TGTGCCAGCAGTCTGGGACAGGCGGAGACCCAGTACTTC	CASSLGQAETQYF
.	TRBV18	.	TRBJ2-5	TGTGCCAGCTCTGCCAGGGAGACCCAGTACTTC	CASSARETQYF
.	TRBV12-3/TRBV12-4	.	TRBJ2-4	TGTGCCAGCAGCGAGGGTAGTAGGGACATTCAGTACTTC	CASSEGSRDIQYF
.	TRBV7-6	.	TRBJ2-2	TGTGCCAGCAGCTTAATGGCTAGCTCCGGGGAGCTGTTTTTT	CASSLMASSGELFF
once	TRBV27	TRBD2	TRBJ2-5	TGTGCCAGCAGTCCGTATCTAGCGGGACGGGACCAAGAGACCCAGTACTTC	CASSPYLAGRDQETQYF
.	TRBV2	.	TRBJ2-5	TGTGCCAGCAGCGATCTTTCGACTGAGCCTCAAGAGACCCAGTACTTC	CASSDLSTEPQETQYF
.	TRBV5-1	TRBD1	TRBJ2-1	TGCGCCAGCAGCTTGGATTGGACAGGGTTCAATGAGCAGTTCTTC	CASSLDWTGFNEQFF
.	TRBV6-6	TRBD1	TRBJ2-1	TGTGCCAGCAGTTATCCCGGGACAGGGAACAATGAGCAGTTCTTC	CASSYPGTGNNEQFF
.	TRBV27	TRBD2	TRBJ2-7	TGTGCCAGCAGCCAGGGACTAGCGGGAGGTTACGAGCAGTACTTC	CASSQGLAGGYEQYF
.	TRBV9	.	TRBJ1-1	TGTGCCAGCAGCCTCCTCAGGGCGTACACTGAAGCTTTCTTT	CASSLLRAYTEAFF
.	TRBV15	.	TRBJ1-2	TGTGCCACCGGGCAACCCGATTTTTATGGCTACACCTTC	CATGQPDFYGYTF
.	TRBV4-1	.	TRBJ1-2	TGCGCCAGCAGCCCGTTCGACAGTCTCTATGGCTACACCTTC	CASSPFDSLYGYTF
.	TRBV4-1	.	TRBJ2-7	TGCGCCAGCAGCCAAGATCTTGGCAGGGCGTACGAGCAGTACTTC	CASSQDLGRAYEQYF
once	TRBV7-9	.	TRBJ1-5	TGTGCCAGCAGCCCAAGGACAGATCCTAGCAATCAGCCCCAGCATTTT	CASSPRTDPSNQPQHF
.	TRBV5-8	.	TRBJ2-6	TGTGCCAGCAGCCTGACAGGCGCTGGGGCCAACGTCCTGACTTTC	CASSLTGAGANVLTF
.	TRBV11-2	TRBD1	TRBJ2-7	TGTGCCAGCAGCTTGAGCGACAGGGGGTACGAGCAGTACTTC	CASSLSDRGYEQYF
.	TRBV12-2	.	TRBJ1-1	TGTGCAAGTCGCTTAGCGGTGGACCAGGGAGCTTTCTTT	CASRLAVDQGAFF
.	TRBV11-2	.	TRBJ1-3	TGTGCCAGCAGCTTAGAACGCGCTGGAAACACCATATATTTT	CASSLERAGNTIYF
.	TRBV3-1/TRBV3-2	.	TRBJ1-6	TGTGCCAGCAGCCTACTACGGAGCTCCTATAATTCACCCCTCCACTTT	CASSLLRSSYNSPLHF
.	TRBV7-2	.	TRBJ1-1	TGTGCCAGCAGCCCAATCACAGGTGGTACTGAAGCTTTCTTT	CASSPITGGTEAFF
.	TRBV28	TRBD1	TRBJ2-3	TGTGCCACCCTCGGGGGACAGGTCGTTAGCACAGATACGCAGTATTTT	CATLGGQVVSTDTQYF